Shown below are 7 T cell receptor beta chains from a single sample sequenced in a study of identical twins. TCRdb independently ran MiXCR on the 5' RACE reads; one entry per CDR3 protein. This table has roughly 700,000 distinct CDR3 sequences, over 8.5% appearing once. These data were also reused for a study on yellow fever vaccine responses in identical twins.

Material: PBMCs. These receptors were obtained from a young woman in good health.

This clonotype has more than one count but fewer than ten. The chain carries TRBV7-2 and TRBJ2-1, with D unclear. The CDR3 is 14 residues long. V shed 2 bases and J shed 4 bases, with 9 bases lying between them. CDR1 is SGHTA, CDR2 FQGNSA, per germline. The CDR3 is CASSLWVGYNEQFF. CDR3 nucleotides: TGTGCCAGCAGCTTATGGGTCGGTTACAATGAGCAGTTCTTC. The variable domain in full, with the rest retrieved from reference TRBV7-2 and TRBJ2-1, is GAGVSQSPSNKVTEKGKDVELRCDPISGHTALYWYRQSLGQGLEFLIYFQGNSAPDKSGLPSDRFSAERTGGSVSTLTIQRTQQEDSAVYLCASSLWVGYNEQFFGPGTRLTVL.

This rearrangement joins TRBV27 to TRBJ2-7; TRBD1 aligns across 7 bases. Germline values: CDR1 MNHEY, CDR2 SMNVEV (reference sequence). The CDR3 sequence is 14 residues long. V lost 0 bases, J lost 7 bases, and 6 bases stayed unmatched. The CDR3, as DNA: TGTGCCAGCAGTTTATCCCCGACAGGGTGGGAGCAGTACTTC. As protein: CASSLSPTGWEQYF.

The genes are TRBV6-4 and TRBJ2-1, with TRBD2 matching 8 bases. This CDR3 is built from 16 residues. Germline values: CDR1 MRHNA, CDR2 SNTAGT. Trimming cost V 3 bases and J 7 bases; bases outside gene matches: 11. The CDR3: CASSETSGGGRNEQFF. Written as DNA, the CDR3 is TGTGCCAGCAGTGAAACTAGCGGAGGGGGAAGGAATGAGCAGTTCTTC.

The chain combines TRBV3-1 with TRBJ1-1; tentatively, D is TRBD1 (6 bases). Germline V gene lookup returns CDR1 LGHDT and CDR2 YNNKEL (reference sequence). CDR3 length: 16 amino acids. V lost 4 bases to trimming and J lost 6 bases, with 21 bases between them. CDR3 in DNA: TGTGCCAGCAGCCTGGGACAACGGGAGGGGCACCCTGAAGCTTTCTTT. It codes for CASSLGQREGHPEAFF. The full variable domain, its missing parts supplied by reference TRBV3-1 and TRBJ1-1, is DTAVSQTPKYLVTQMGNDKSIKCEQNLGHDTMYWYKQDSKKFLKIMFSYNNKELIINETVPNRFSPKSPDKAHLNLHINSLELGDSAVYFCASSLGQREGHPEAFFGQGTRLTVV.

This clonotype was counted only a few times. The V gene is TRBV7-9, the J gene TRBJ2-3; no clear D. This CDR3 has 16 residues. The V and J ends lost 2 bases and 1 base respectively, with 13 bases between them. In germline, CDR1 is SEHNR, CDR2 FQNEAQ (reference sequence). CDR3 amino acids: CASSLKVGGGTDTQYF. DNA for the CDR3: TGTGCCAGCAGCTTAAAGGTCGGCGGCGGCACAGATACGCAGTATTTT.

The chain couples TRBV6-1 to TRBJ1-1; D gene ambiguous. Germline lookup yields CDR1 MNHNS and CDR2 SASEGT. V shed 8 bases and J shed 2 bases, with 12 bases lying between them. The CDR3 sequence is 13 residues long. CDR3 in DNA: TGTGCCAGCTTCGACACTGCCAACACTGAAGCTTTCTTT. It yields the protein CASFDTANTEAFF.

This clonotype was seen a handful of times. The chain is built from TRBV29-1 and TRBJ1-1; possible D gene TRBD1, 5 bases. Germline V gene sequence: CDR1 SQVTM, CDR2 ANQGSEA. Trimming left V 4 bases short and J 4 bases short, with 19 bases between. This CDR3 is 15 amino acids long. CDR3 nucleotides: TGCAGCGTTGCGTCGAGGCAGGGTTTCGGCACTGAAGCTTTCTTT. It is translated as CSVASRQGFGTEAFF.